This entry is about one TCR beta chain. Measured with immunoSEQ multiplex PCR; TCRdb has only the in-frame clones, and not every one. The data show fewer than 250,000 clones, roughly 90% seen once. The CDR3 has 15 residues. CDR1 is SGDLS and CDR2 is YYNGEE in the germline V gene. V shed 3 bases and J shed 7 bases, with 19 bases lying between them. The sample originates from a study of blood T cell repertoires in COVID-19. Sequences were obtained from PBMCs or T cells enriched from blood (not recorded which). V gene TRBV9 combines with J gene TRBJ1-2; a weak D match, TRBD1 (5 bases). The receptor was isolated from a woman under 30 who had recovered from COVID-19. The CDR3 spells CASSEGGAPLSGYTF. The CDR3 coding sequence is TGTGCCAGCAGCGAGGGTGGGGCCCCTTTAAGTGGCTACACCTTC.